The clone carrying this T cell receptor (beta chain) was found a few times. No antigen is known for it. MiXCR, run by TCRdb on the RT-PCR reads, gives a single entry per CDR3 protein. Here the sample spans roughly 520,000 distinct CDR3 sequences, about 25% being singletons. The CDR3 loop spans 14 amino acids. In germline, CDR1 is MDHEN, CDR2 SYDVKM. V was pared by 4 bases and J by 7 bases, with 7 bases of the junction left unmatched. The data are from a study of response to subunit inactivated influenza vaccine. Study-wide results and limits: Each seasonal influenza vaccination recruits few new T cells, the authors suggested.

The chain has TRBV28 and TRBJ2-5; 9 nucleotides agree with TRBD1. The origin of this receptor is a man between 45 and 60 years old who received an inactivated influenza vaccine. This material consisted of CD4+ T cells sorted from PBMCs, taken 5 to 6 days after vaccination. The CDR3 DNA is TGTGCCAGCAGTTCGACAGGGGGAGAGGGGACCCAGTACTTC. This sequence encodes CASSSTGGEGTQYF. The full variable domain, with the rest looked up from reference TRBV28 and TRBJ2-5, is DVKVTQSSRYLVKRTGEKVFLECVQDMDHENMFWYRQDPGLGLRLIYFSYDVKMKEKGDIPEGYSVSREKKERFSLILESASTNQTSMYLCASSSTGGEGTQYFGPGTRLLVL.